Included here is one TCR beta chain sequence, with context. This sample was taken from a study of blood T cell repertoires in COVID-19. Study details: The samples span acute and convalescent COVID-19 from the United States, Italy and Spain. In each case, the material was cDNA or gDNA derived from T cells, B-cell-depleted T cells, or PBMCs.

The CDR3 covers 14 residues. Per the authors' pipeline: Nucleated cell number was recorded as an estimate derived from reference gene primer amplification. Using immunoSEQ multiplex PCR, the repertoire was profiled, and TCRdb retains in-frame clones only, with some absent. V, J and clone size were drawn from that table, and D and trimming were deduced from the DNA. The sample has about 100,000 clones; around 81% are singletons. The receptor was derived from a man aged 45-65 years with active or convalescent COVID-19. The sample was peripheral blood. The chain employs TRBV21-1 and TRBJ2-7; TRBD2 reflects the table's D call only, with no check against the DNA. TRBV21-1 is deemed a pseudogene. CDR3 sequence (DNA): TGTGCCAGCAGCAAAGTTGGCGGGACCGGCGAGCAGTACTTC. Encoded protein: CASSKVGGTGEQYF.